Listed below are T cell receptor beta chains from one sample, sequenced in a study of cytomegalovirus exposure and HLA in healthy donors. Assay used: immunoSEQ multiplex PCR; TCRdb lists only in-frame clones, some missing. The sample gives roughly 120,000 clones, over 60% of which show up once; 0.85% to 1.3% is in the top ten. Source material: PBMCs. These receptors all come from a human donor in good health. CDR3s include the opening cysteine and the closing phenylalanine or tryptophan. D genes are given only for firm matches. Clone size is shown for a subset of rows, as once, few, many or a class of expanded clone.

d_call j_call clone_size v_call cdr3_aa cdr3_nt
NA TRBJ2-7 NA TRBV4-1 CASSQVGTDSYEQYF TGCGCCAGCAGCCAAGTTGGGACTGATAGCTACGAGCAGTACTTC
NA TRBJ1-1 NA TRBV7-7 CASSPGGLNTEAFF TGTGCTAGCAGCCCGGGGGGATTGAACACTGAAGCTTTCTTT
NA TRBJ2-3 NA TRBV5-1 CASSLGLVGNNTDTQYF TGCGCCAGCAGCTTGGGACTAGTAGGAAACAACACAGATACGCAGTATTTT
TRBD1 TRBJ1-4 NA TRBV25-1 CASREKGAREKLFF TGTGCCAGCAGAGAAAAGGGGGCAAGGGAAAAACTGTTTTTT
NA TRBJ2-5 NA TRBV20-1 CSAQVETQYF TGCAGTGCACAGGTCGAGACCCAGTACTTC
NA TRBJ1-2 NA TRBV4-2 CASSQDQGLYGYTF TGTGCCAGCAGCCAAGATCAGGGGCTCTATGGCTACACCTTC
TRBD2 TRBJ2-3 NA TRBV6-5 CATTQAGDTDTQYF TGTGCCACCACCCAAGCGGGGGACACAGATACGCAGTATTTT
NA TRBJ2-1 few TRBV7-2 CASSLGSEYNEQFF TGTGCCAGCAGCTTAGGGTCGGAGTACAATGAGCAGTTCTTC
NA TRBJ2-3 NA TRBV28 CASSPWGKYTDTQYF TGTGCCAGCAGTCCTTGGGGCAAATACACAGATACGCAGTATTTT
NA TRBJ1-2 NA TRBV6-6 CASSYSWGEYGYTF TGTGCCAGCAGTTACTCTTGGGGGGAATATGGCTACACCTTC
TRBD2 TRBJ2-3 NA TRBV4-2 CASSPRTSGTDTQYF TGTGCCAGCAGCCCCCGGACTAGCGGGACAGATACGCAGTATTTT
NA TRBJ2-4 NA TRBV29-1 CSVGKSGAKNIQYF TGCAGCGTTGGGAAATCGGGGGCCAAAAACATTCAGTACTTC
TRBD1 TRBJ1-4 NA TRBV4-1 CASNEGAFNEKLFF TGCGCCAGCAATGAGGGGGCCTTTAATGAAAAACTGTTTTTT
TRBD2 TRBJ2-4 NA TRBV19 CASSIPGGAKNIQYF TGTGCCAGTAGCATCCCGGGGGGGGCCAAAAACATTCAGTACTTC
TRBD1 TRBJ1-5 NA TRBV2 CASSEGQAGGKNQPQHF TGTGCCAGCAGTGAAGGTCAGGCAGGGGGCAAGAATCAGCCCCAGCATTTT
NA TRBJ2-7 NA TRBV19 CASSLAQGGYEQYF TGTGCCAGTAGCCTCGCACAGGGTGGCTACGAGCAGTACTTC
TRBD1 TRBJ2-7 NA TRBV11-2 CASSTGDRAGVGTYYEQYF TGTGCCAGCAGCACCGGGGACAGGGCGGGCGTTGGGACCTATTACGAGCAGTACTTC
TRBD2 TRBJ2-3 NA TRBV25-1 CASSDTIAGGITDTQYF TGTGCCAGCAGTGACACTATAGCGGGGGGAATAACAGATACGCAGTATTTT
TRBD1 TRBJ1-1 few TRBV29-1 CSVPGTANTEAFF TGCAGCGTGCCCGGGACAGCGAACACTGAAGCTTTCTTT
TRBD1 TRBJ1-5 NA TRBV9 CASSGGPGQGNQPQHF TGTGCCAGCAGCGGCGGACCGGGACAGGGGAATCAGCCCCAGCATTTT
NA TRBJ2-1 NA TRBV4-2 CASSQATLRRGNEQFF TGTGCCAGCAGCCAAGCGACCCTCAGAAGGGGCAATGAGCAGTTCTTC
TRBD1 TRBJ2-2 NA TRBV7-3 CASSPETGGYAGELFF TGTGCCAGCAGCCCGGAGACAGGGGGATATGCCGGGGAGCTGTTTTTT
TRBD1 TRBJ2-7 NA TRBV7-8 CASSRQGTEFHEQYF TGTGCCAGCAGCCGTCAGGGGACAGAGTTCCACGAGCAGTACTTC
NA TRBJ2-4 NA TRBV2 CASTRTASKNIQYF TGTGCCAGCACCCGAACAGCAAGTAAAAACATTCAGTACTTC
TRBD2 TRBJ2-5 NA TRBV19 CASSTRTSGKETQYF TGTGCCAGTAGTACGCGGACTAGCGGAAAAGAGACCCAGTACTTC
NA TRBJ1-1 NA TRBV10-3 CAISESIRTSEAFF TGTGCCATCAGTGAGTCGATACGGACATCCGAAGCTTTCTTT
NA TRBJ2-5 NA TRBV6-6 CASSYRGGETQYF TGTGCCAGCTCTTACCGGGGTGGAGAGACCCAGTACTTC
TRBD1 TRBJ1-6 once TRBV5-1 CASSPWGDSNSPLHF TGCGCCAGCAGCCCCTGGGGGGACAGTAATTCACCCCTCCACTTT
NA TRBJ1-1 NA TRBV6-5 CASSQVGGATEAFF TGTGCCAGCAGTCAGGTAGGGGGAGCCACTGAAGCTTTCTTT
TRBD1 TRBJ2-6 NA TRBV5-1 CASSLVGQSSGANVLTF TGCGCCAGCAGCTTGGTGGGACAGAGCTCTGGGGCCAACGTCCTGACTTTC
TRBD1 TRBJ2-4 once TRBV28 CASGQGERVQYF TGTGCCAGCGGACAGGGGGAGAGAGTTCAGTACTTC
NA TRBJ1-1 NA TRBV5-4 CASSLVAGLRGTEAFF TGTGCCAGCAGCTTGGTAGCAGGGCTAAGGGGCACTGAAGCTTTCTTT
TRBD1 TRBJ2-7 few TRBV5-1 CASSLGDSPYEQYF TGCGCCAGCAGCTTGGGGGACAGTCCGTACGAGCAGTACTTC
NA TRBJ2-2 NA TRBV7-3 CASSHSGNTGELFF TGTGCCAGCAGCCATAGCGGGAACACCGGGGAGCTGTTTTTT
NA TRBJ2-7 NA TRBV6-5 CASRVGSSYEQYF TGTGCCAGCAGAGTGGGGAGCTCCTACGAGCAGTACTTC
NA TRBJ1-3 NA TRBV9 CASKSGFGNTIYF TGTGCCAGCAAATCAGGGTTTGGAAACACCATATATTTT
NA TRBJ1-3 NA TRBV5-1 CASSLAPSGEGNTIYF TGCGCCAGCAGCTTGGCCCCCTCAGGGGAGGGAAACACCATATATTTT
TRBD1 TRBJ1-1 few TRBV5-6 CASSLAQPGQKAFF TGTGCCAGCAGCTTGGCTCAGCCGGGACAGAAAGCTTTCTTT
NA TRBJ2-7 few TRBV28 CASRAPGGNEQYF TGTGCCAGCAGGGCCCCGGGGGGCAACGAGCAGTACTTC
NA TRBJ1-2 NA TRBV2 CASSEIGAGDGYTF TGTGCCAGCAGTGAGATCGGCGCCGGGGATGGCTACACCTTC
TRBD2 TRBJ2-3 NA TRBV7-3 CASSLTGGYADTQYF TGTGCCAGCAGCTTAACCGGGGGGTACGCAGATACGCAGTATTTT
NA TRBJ2-3 NA TRBV4-1 CASSQEVSGILGTQYF TGCGCCAGCAGCCAAGAGGTTAGCGGCATCCTAGGTACGCAGTATTTT
NA TRBJ2-7 once TRBV27 CASSPGTLAYEQYF TGTGCCAGCAGCCCCGGGACACTGGCCTACGAGCAGTACTTC
NA TRBJ1-4 once TRBV7-2 CASSLRQDNEKLFF TGTGCCAGCAGCTTAAGACAGGATAATGAAAAACTGTTTTTT
TRBD2 TRBJ2-1 NA TRBV4-1 CASSQGLIAGGSNEQFF TGCGCCAGCAGCCAAGGATTAATAGCGGGGGGATCTAATGAGCAGTTCTTC
TRBD2 TRBJ2-7 NA TRBV27 CASSSRTFSGAPSYEQYF TGTGCCAGCAGTTCCCGCACCTTCAGCGGGGCGCCCTCCTACGAGCAGTACTTC
NA TRBJ1-1 NA TRBV28 CASRPQGVHTEAFF TGTGCCAGCAGACCACAGGGAGTACACACTGAAGCTTTCTTT
TRBD2 TRBJ2-7 NA TRBV7-9 CASSLGGTSYEQYF TGTGCCAGCAGCCTGGGGGGGACCTCCTACGAGCAGTACTTC
NA TRBJ1-2 NA TRBV15 CATSSHDSLQGYTF TGTGCCACCAGCAGCCATGACAGCCTCCAAGGCTACACCTTC
TRBD2 TRBJ2-1 NA TRBV7-9 CASRRGLAGGASEQFF TGTGCCAGCAGGAGGGGACTAGCGGGGGGGGCAAGTGAGCAGTTCTTC
TRBD1 TRBJ1-5 NA TRBV10-2 CATGGEILTGTNQPQHF TGCGCAACGGGAGGGGAGATTTTGACAGGGACCAATCAGCCCCAGCATTTT
NA TRBJ1-4 NA TRBV2 CASSNMATNEKLFF TGTGCCAGCAGCAACATGGCAACTAATGAAAAACTGTTTTTT